The 7 T cell receptor beta chains below were found in one sample sequenced in a study of cytomegalovirus exposure and HLA in healthy donors. PCR primers comprised 60 Vbeta and 13 Jbeta primers. TCRdb's table, derived via immunoSEQ multiplex PCR, lists solely in-frame clones and lacks some. The repertoire has approximately 100,000 clones, 74% of them found once; the top ten carry about 2%. Sequenced: PBMCs. The receptors here all came from a human donor in good health.

The V gene is TRBV27, the J gene TRBJ1-2; D call uncertain. Trimming left V 7 bases short and J 7 bases short, with 19 bases between. The length of the CDR3 is 14 residues. Germline assignment: CDR1 MNHEY and CDR2 SMNVEV (reference sequence). CDR3 sequence reads: CASNSVRGSGGYTF. CDR3 DNA sequence: TGTGCCAGCAACTCAGTTCGGGGATCGGGTGGCTACACCTTC.

CDR3 region: CAISPSAGGLVEQFF. For the CDR3, the DNA is TGTGCCATCTCCCCGTCAGCGGGGGGGCTAGTGGAGCAGTTCTTC. The rearrangement uses TRBV10-3 and TRBJ2-1, with 10 bases that match TRBD2. CDR1 is ENHRY, CDR2 SYGVKD, per germline. J lost 10 bases, V lost 8 bases, and 14 bases had no gene match. This CDR3 region has 15 residues.

This sequence joins TRBV4-3 and TRBJ2-7; 10 positions match TRBD1. The CDR3 length is 15 residues. Germline V lookup: CDR1 LGHNA, CDR2 YSLEER. J gave up 7 bases and V 1 base, and 7 bases lay outside the gene matches. The CDR3 spells CASSQARQGAWEQYF. CDR3 in DNA: TGCGCCAGCAGCCAAGCAAGACAGGGGGCTTGGGAGCAGTACTTC.

This clone was detected only a few times. The V and J genes are TRBV10-3 and TRBJ2-7, with D tentatively TRBD2 (6 bases). Germline loops: CDR1 ENHRY, CDR2 SYGVKD. V lost 3 bases and J 7 bases, leaving 22 bases between the germline ends. This CDR3 comprises 16 residues. The CDR3 bases are TGTGCCATCAGTGATCCACTAGCCGGGGGTTCGGGAGAGCAGTACTTC. Protein product: CAISDPLAGGSGEQYF.

V gene TRBV28 combines with J gene TRBJ1-5; D is perhaps TRBD1 (5 bases). The CDR3 covers 12 residues. The germline CDR1 and CDR2 sequences are MDHEN and SYDVKM. Trimming removed 5 bases at V and 4 bases at J, with 6 bases between. CDR3 amino acids: CASSDSNQPQHF. In DNA form, the CDR3 reads TGTGCCAGCAGTGACAGTAATCAGCCCCAGCATTTT. Looking up the rest from reference TRBV28 and TRBJ1-5 gives the full variable domain: DVKVTQSSRYLVKRTGEKVFLECVQDMDHENMFWYRQDPGLGLRLIYFSYDVKMKEKGDIPEGYSVSREKKERFSLILESASTNQTSMYLCASSDSNQPQHFGDGTRLSIL.

With regard to this clone: A clone one base away is much larger, so this may be a read error. This CDR3 is CASSLGTHQPQHF. The CDR3 DNA reads TGTGCCAGCAGCTTAGGGACACATCAGCCCCAGCATTTT. The V gene is TRBV7-2, the J gene TRBJ1-5; possible D gene TRBD1, 5 bases. CDR1 SGHTA and CDR2 FQGNSA come from the germline V gene. The V and J ends lost 1 base and 5 bases respectively, with 6 bases between them. There are 13 residues in the CDR3.

The V and J genes are TRBV5-4 and TRBJ2-5; maybe TRBD2 (7 bases). The CDR3 spans 15 residues. V was shortened by 1 base and J by 1 base, with 11 bases between the two germline ends. Per germline, CDR1 SGHNT and CDR2 YYREEE (reference sequence). The CDR3 nucleotides read TGTGCCAGCAGCTTGCTGGGGGGGCCCCAAGAGACCCAGTACTTC. This sequence encodes CASSLLGGPQETQYF.